This is a list of T cell receptor beta chains from one sample in a study of identical twins. TCRdb reanalysed the 5' RACE reads using MiXCR and keeps one entry per CDR3 protein. The sample comprises about 700,000 distinct CDR3 sequences, over 5% of which are singletons, and approximately 2% rests with the top ten. The sample taken for sequencing was naive T cells sorted from blood. These receptors came from a man younger than 35 in good health. Each CDR3 is given with its conserved first and last residue. The D gene is left open where the match is weak. Size is stated for part of the rows, as once, few or many counts, or as a class when the clone is expanded.

j_call d_call v_call cdr3_length clone_size cdr3_aa cdr3_nt
TRBJ2-1 . TRBV29-1 14 . CSVEDWGAPNEQFF TGCAGCGTTGAAGATTGGGGCGCCCCCAATGAGCAGTTCTTC
TRBJ1-2 . TRBV11-3 14 few CASSPRDKGDGYTF TGTGCCAGCAGCCCACGGGACAAGGGCGACGGCTACACCTTC
TRBJ1-3 . TRBV11-2 16 few CASSLGEWISGNTIYF TGTGCCAGCAGCTTAGGGGAATGGATCTCTGGAAACACCATATATTTT
TRBJ1-1 . TRBV3-1 12 many CASSQVNTEAFF TGTGCCAGCAGCCAAGTTAACACTGAAGCTTTCTTT
TRBJ2-7 . TRBV7-3 12 . CASSRPGYEQYF TGTGCCAGTAGCCGGCCCGGCTACGAGCAGTACTTC
TRBJ2-1 TRBD2 TRBV12-3/TRBV12-4 16 many CASSARTSGTYNEQFF TGTGCCAGCAGTGCACGGACTAGCGGGACCTACAATGAGCAGTTCTTC
TRBJ1-3 TRBD1 TRBV11-2 17 . CASSARTGGITGNTIYF TGTGCCAGCAGCGCAAGAACAGGGGGCATTACTGGAAACACCATATATTTT
TRBJ2-3 TRBD2 TRBV5-1 14 . CASSYTSVVDTQYF TGCGCCAGCAGCTATACTAGCGTCGTAGATACGCAGTATTTT
TRBJ2-4 . TRBV2 11 few CASSSMNIQYF TGTGCCAGCAGTTCTATGAACATTCAGTACTTC
TRBJ2-1 . TRBV5-1 15 many CASFITTGAINEQFF TGCGCCAGCTTCATCACTACAGGAGCAATCAATGAGCAGTTCTTC
TRBJ1-1 TRBD1 TRBV7-6 16 few CASSSHRDSQNTEAFF TGTGCCAGCAGCTCCCACCGGGACAGCCAGAACACTGAAGCTTTCTTT
TRBJ1-5 . TRBV20-1 15 many CSAMKTGSSNQPQHF TGCAGTGCTATGAAGACGGGGAGTAGCAATCAGCCCCAGCATTTT
TRBJ1-1 . TRBV29-1 12 . CSADGGSLKACF TGCAGCGCCGATGGGGGCTCCCTGAAAGCTTGCTTT
TRBJ2-3 TRBD2 TRBV7-2 15 few CASSSRAGTGDTQYF TGTGCCAGCAGTTCTAGAGCGGGAACGGGAGATACGCAGTATTTT
TRBJ1-1 . TRBV6-5 13 many CASSYSAGYEAFF TGTGCCAGCAGTTACTCTGCGGGTTATGAAGCTTTCTTT
TRBJ1-2 TRBD1 TRBV20-1 13 . CSAPAQGGSGYTF TGCAGTGCTCCCGCCCAGGGGGGTAGCGGCTACACCTTC
TRBJ2-2 TRBD1 TRBV29-1 12 many CSGKDRTGELFF TGCAGCGGCAAGGACAGGACCGGGGAGCTGTTTTTT
TRBJ2-5 TRBD2 TRBV12-3/TRBV12-4 17 . CASSLGSSGARQETQYF TGTGCCAGCAGTTTAGGATCTAGCGGAGCCCGACAGGAGACCCAGTACTTC
TRBJ2-5 . TRBV19 15 . CASRLQGNWWETQYF TGTGCCAGTAGGCTTCAGGGAAATTGGTGGGAGACCCAGTACTTC
TRBJ1-1 . TRBV7-8 15 . CASSLGEGKNTEAFF TGTGCCAGCAGCTTAGGGGAGGGGAAGAACACTGAAGCTTTCTTT
TRBJ2-2 . TRBV20-1 11 many CSARGPGELFF TGCAGTGCTAGAGGACCCGGGGAGCTGTTTTTT
TRBJ2-4 . TRBV4-2 16 many CASSQDAGPNVNIQYF TGTGCCAGCAGCCAAGATGCCGGGCCTAATGTGAACATTCAGTACTTC
TRBJ2-7 . TRBV5-1 13 many CASSSGNSYEQYF TGCGCCAGCAGCTCCGGGAATTCCTACGAGCAGTACTTC
TRBJ2-7 . TRBV3-1 16 . CASSSRDSNIHYEQYF TGTGCCAGCAGCTCCCGGGACTCCAATATACACTACGAGCAGTACTTC
TRBJ1-1 . TRBV27 12 . CASGIGVAEAFF TGTGCCAGCGGGATAGGGGTCGCTGAAGCTTTCTTT
TRBJ2-5 TRBD2 TRBV4-3 16 many CASSQESRAGEETQYF TGCGCCAGCAGCCAAGAAAGTAGAGCGGGAGAGGAGACCCAGTACTTC
TRBJ2-2 . TRBV11-2 15 few CASSLVARGTGELFF TGTGCCAGCAGCTTAGTGGCCAGGGGTACCGGGGAGCTGTTTTTT
TRBJ2-5 . TRBV24-1 14 many CATSAGKRVGTQYF TGTGCCACCAGTGCCGGTAAAAGAGTTGGGACCCAGTACTTC
TRBJ2-3 . TRBV11-2 15 few CASSFLGTATDTQYF TGTGCCAGCAGCTTTCTCGGGACGGCCACAGATACGCAGTATTTT
TRBJ2-1 TRBD2 TRBV12-3/TRBV12-4 20 many CASIYPLGTSGREGYNEQFF TGTGCCAGCATCTACCCTTTAGGGACTAGCGGGAGAGAGGGCTACAATGAGCAGTTCTTC
TRBJ1-5 . TRBV29-1 14 few CSVGLGPTNQPQHF TGCAGCGTTGGTCTCGGACCGACGAATCAGCCCCAGCATTTT
TRBJ2-1 TRBD2 TRBV4-3 16 few CASSQDWAGAYNEQFF TGCGCCAGCAGCCAAGATTGGGCGGGAGCCTACAATGAGCAGTTCTTC